The text below deals with one T cell receptor beta chain. Repertoires were generated with immunoSEQ multiplex PCR, while TCRdb's copy carries only in-frame clones and drops some. The table records tens of thousands of clones, approximately 74% of them present only once. Each patient relapsed following autologous stem cell transplantation, and prior brentuximab vedotin exposure differed. These data are taken from a study of PD-1 blockade in classical Hodgkin lymphoma. The sequenced sample was peripheral blood mononuclear cells (PBMCs), obtained before the second cycle of nivolumab. The clonotype comes from a human donor with classical Hodgkin lymphoma.

The CDR3 spells CASSSTGAGYNEQFF. The DNA for the CDR3 is TGTGCCAGCAGCTCCACAGGGGCCGGATACAATGAGCAGTTCTTC. The chain uses TRBV7-9 and TRBJ2-1; 7 nucleotides agree with TRBD1. This CDR3 comprises 15 residues. The germline V gene encodes CDR1 SEHNR and CDR2 FQNEAQ (reference sequence). J gave up 4 bases and V 4 bases, and 7 bases lay outside the gene matches.